The 16 T cell receptor beta chains in this list originate from one sample, sequenced in a study of T cells in localized non-small cell lung cancer. Method: immunoSEQ multiplex PCR; TCRdb's copy keeps in-frame clones and lacks some. The sample lists fewer than 2,000 clones; 20% were seen once. Specimen: lung tumor tissue, collected before any cancer treatment. Receptors originate from a female donor of 60 years or more with stage II lung adenocarcinoma.

This clone was found a few times. The chain combines TRBV1 with TRBJ1-4. TRBV1 is designated a pseudogene. This CDR3 is built from 15 residues. CDR3 residues: CASSLFWGANEKLFF. CDR3 nucleotides: TGCGCCAGCAGCCTCTTCTGGGGAGCTAATGAAAAACTGTTTTTT.

The rearrangement links TRBV28 to TRBJ2-7, with D uncertain. The germline V gene has CDR1 MDHEN and CDR2 SYDVKM. V was pared by 3 bases and J by 1 base, with 4 bases between. This CDR3 has 12 residues. CDR3 nucleotides: TGTGCCAGCAGTTTGCGATCCTACGAGCAGTACTTC. Its protein is CASSLRSYEQYF. Based on the CDR3 plus reference TRBV28 and TRBJ2-7, the full variable domain is DVKVTQSSRYLVKRTGEKVFLECVQDMDHENMFWYRQDPGLGLRLIYFSYDVKMKEKGDIPEGYSVSREKKERFSLILESASTNQTSMYLCASSLRSYEQYFGPGTRLTVT.

This clone was picked up a small number of times. The chain is built from TRBV9 and TRBJ2-5, with D possibly TRBD1 on 6 matching bases. Germline V gene data show CDR1 as SGDLS and CDR2 as YYNGEE. The CDR3 totals 15 residues. V was cut by 5 bases and J by 4 bases, with 18 bases left in between. CDR3 sequence: CASSVNRVLVETQYF. Written as DNA, the CDR3 is TGTGCCAGCAGTGTTAACAGGGTATTGGTAGAGACCCAGTACTTC.

V and J are TRBV6-8 and TRBJ1-2; possible D gene TRBD1, 5 bases. The V gene's germline CDR1 is MNHGY and CDR2 SAAAGT. The CDR3 is 12 residues long. V was clipped by 8 bases and J by 5 bases, with 12 bases between them. The CDR3 loop is CASGPGGYGYTF. CDR3 nucleotide sequence: TGTGCCAGCGGCCCGGGGGGGTATGGCTACACCTTC.

The sample holds a few counts of this clone. The rearrangement joins TRBV28 to TRBJ1-1, with D possibly matching TRBD1 (6 bases). From germline, CDR1 is MDHEN and CDR2 SYDVKM. The length of the CDR3 is 15 residues. Trimming left V 6 bases short and J 14 bases short, with 28 bases between. This CDR3 is CASSLSGTSGGRGFF. The CDR3 region has the DNA TGTGCCAGCAGCCTATCCGGGACATCGGGGGGCAGGGGCTTCTTT.

This clone was found a few times. This rearrangement joins TRBV7-2 to TRBJ1-1; 8 positions match TRBD1. This CDR3 has 13 amino acids. The junction had 7 bases not matched to a gene; V was cut back by 8 bases and J by 5 bases. Germline V gives CDR1 SGHTA, CDR2 FQGNSA. CDR3 sequence (DNA): TGTGCCAGCCTCGGGCAGGGGGCAACTGAAGCTTTCTTT. Protein product: CASLGQGATEAFF.

This clone turned up a few times. The genes are TRBV18 and TRBJ1-3; TRBD1 might be the D (5 bases). Trimming took off 3 bases at V and 2 bases at J, with 14 bases between the two ends. This CDR3 has 16 amino acids. The germline V gene encodes CDR1 KGHSH and CDR2 LQKENI. CDR3 DNA sequence: TGTGCCAGCTCACCCTCGGGAAGGGGTGCTGGAAACACCATATATTTT. This sequence encodes CASSPSGRGAGNTIYF.

This clone was seen a handful of times. This chain uses TRBV9 with TRBJ2-7; perhaps TRBD1 as D (6 bases). The germline gives CDR1 SGDLS, CDR2 YYNGEE. This CDR3 has 12 amino acids. The germline V and J ends were trimmed by 5 bases and 6 bases, with 12 bases remaining between them. Here the CDR3 DNA reads TGTGCCAGCAGTCCGACAGGACGCGAGCAGTACTTC. As protein: CASSPTGREQYF.

This clone was recorded a few times. The chain joins TRBV9 to TRBJ2-5; D uncertain. Trimming took off 6 bases at V and 0 bases at J, with 6 bases between the two ends. Germline V CDR1 and CDR2: SGDLS, YYNGEE. The CDR3 covers 12 residues. The CDR3 reads CASTADQETQYF. Here the CDR3 DNA reads TGTGCCAGCACTGCGGACCAAGAGACCCAGTACTTC.

The V and J genes are TRBV11-3 and TRBJ2-1; TRBD2 agrees at 10 bases. The germline gives CDR1 SGHNT, CDR2 YENEEA. This CDR3 spans 15 amino acids. Trimming removed 5 bases from V and 6 bases from J; junction bases left unmatched: 7. CDR3 bases: TGTGCCAGCAGCCCCCTAGCGGGAGTGGGCAATGAGCAGTTCTTC. This translates into CASSPLAGVGNEQFF. Full variable domain (outside the CDR3, taken from reference TRBV11-3 and TRBJ2-1): EAGVVQSPRYKIIEKKQPVAFWCNPISGHNTLYWYLQNLGQGPELLIRYENEEAVDDSQLPKDRFSAERLKGVDSTLKIQPAELGDSAVYLCASSPLAGVGNEQFFGPGTRLTVL.

This clone was detected a few times. The chain joins TRBV6-8 to TRBJ1-5; no clear D gene. Trimming shortened V by 0 bases and J by 2 bases, and 8 bases separated the two germline ends. CDR3 size: 15 residues. From germline, CDR1 is MNHGY and CDR2 SAAAGT. The CDR3 bases are TGTGCCAGCAGTTACTCTTTCGGGGGCAATCAGCCCCAGCATTTT. Translation: CASSYSFGGNQPQHF.

This clone has a handful of counts. The rearrangement uses TRBV6-8 and TRBJ2-3; TRBD2 matches at 8 bases. The V gene end was trimmed by 5 bases and the J gene end by 6 bases; junction bases not matched to a gene: 7. Germline V CDR1 and CDR2: MNHGY, SAAAGT. The length of the CDR3 is 14 residues. This CDR3 is CASSDQSGGDTQYF. In DNA form, the CDR3 reads TGTGCCAGCAGTGATCAGTCGGGGGGGGATACGCAGTATTTT.

The J gene is TRBJ1-1, the V gene TRBV6-8, with D uncertain. The CDR3 totals 14 residues. V dropped 5 bases and J dropped 2 bases, with 12 bases sitting between them. Germline CDR1 MNHGY, CDR2 SAAAGT. DNA for the CDR3: TGTGCCAGCAGTCCAGGACTCTTAAACACTGAAGCTTTCTTT. It translates to CASSPGLLNTEAFF.

This clone was seen only a few times. The chain uses TRBV11-3 and TRBJ2-1, with a weak D call TRBD1 (6 bases). Trimming took 4 bases from V and 8 from J, leaving 18 bases between them. Germline V gene data show CDR1 as SGHNT and CDR2 as YENEEA. The CDR3 is 15 amino acids. CDR3 sequence: CASSSTGSRYDEQFF. The CDR3 DNA reads as TGTGCCAGCAGCTCAACAGGGTCTCGTTACGATGAGCAGTTCTTC.

This chain links TRBV11-3 with TRBJ2-1, with 13 bases matching TRBD2. The CDR3 sequence is 17 residues long. Germline trimming cut 4 bases from V and 2 bases from J; bases unmatched to any gene: 5. Germline CDR1 SGHNT, CDR2 YENEEA. The CDR3 DNA reads as TGTGCCAGCAGCTCCGGACTAGCGGGAGCTACCTACAATGAGCAGTTCTTC. Translating gives CASSSGLAGATYNEQFF.

This chain connects TRBV4-1 to TRBJ2-3; 8 bases align to TRBD2. CDR3 length: 17 amino acids. Unmatched junction bases numbered 8, after V lost 2 bases and J lost 1 base. CDR1 and CDR2 (germline): MGHRA, YSYEKL. The DNA of the CDR3 is TGCGCCAGCAGCCAAAATACCGGGACTAGGCGCACAGATACGCAGTATTTT. It encodes CASSQNTGTRRTDTQYF.